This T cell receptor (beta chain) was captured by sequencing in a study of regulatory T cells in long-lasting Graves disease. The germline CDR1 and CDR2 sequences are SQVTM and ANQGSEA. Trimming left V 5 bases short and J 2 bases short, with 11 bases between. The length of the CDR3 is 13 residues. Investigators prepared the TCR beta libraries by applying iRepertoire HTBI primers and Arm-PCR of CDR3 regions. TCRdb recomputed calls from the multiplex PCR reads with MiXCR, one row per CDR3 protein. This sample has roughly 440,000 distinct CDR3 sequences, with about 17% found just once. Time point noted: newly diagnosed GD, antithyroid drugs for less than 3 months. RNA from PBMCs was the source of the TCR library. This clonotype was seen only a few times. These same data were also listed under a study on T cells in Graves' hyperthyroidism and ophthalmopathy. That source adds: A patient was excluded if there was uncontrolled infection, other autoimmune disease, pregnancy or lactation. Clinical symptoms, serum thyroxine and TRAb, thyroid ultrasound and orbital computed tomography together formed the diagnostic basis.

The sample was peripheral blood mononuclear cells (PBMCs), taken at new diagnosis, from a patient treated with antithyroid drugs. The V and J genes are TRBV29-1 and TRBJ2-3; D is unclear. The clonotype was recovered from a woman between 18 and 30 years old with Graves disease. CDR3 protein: CSVLHPNTDTQYF. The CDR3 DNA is TGCAGCGTTTTACACCCAAACACAGATACGCAGTATTTT.